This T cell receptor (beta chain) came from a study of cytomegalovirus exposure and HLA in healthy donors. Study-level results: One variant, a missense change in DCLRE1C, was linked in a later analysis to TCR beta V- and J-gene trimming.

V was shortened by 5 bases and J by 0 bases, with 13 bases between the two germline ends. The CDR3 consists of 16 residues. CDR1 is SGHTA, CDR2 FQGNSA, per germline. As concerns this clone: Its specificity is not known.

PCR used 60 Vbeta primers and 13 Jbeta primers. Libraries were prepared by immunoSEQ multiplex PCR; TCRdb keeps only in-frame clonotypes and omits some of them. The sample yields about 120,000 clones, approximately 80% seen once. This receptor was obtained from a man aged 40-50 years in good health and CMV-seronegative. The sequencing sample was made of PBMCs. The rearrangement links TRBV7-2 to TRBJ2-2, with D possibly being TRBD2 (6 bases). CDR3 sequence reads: CASSVTGTSNTGELFF. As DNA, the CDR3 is TGTGCCAGCAGCGTAACCGGGACTTCGAACACCGGGGAGCTGTTTTTT.